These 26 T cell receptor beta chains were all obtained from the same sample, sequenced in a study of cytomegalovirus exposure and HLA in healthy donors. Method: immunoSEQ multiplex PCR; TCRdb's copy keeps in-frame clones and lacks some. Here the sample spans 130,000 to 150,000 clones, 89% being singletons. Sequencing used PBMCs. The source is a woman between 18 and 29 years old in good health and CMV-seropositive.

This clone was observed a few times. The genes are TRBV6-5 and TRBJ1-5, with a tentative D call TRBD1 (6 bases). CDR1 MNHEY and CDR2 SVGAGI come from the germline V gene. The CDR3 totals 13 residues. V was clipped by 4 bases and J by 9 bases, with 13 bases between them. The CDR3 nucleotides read TGTGCCAGCAGTTCCACAGGGACCCGGCCCCAGCATTTT. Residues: CASSSTGTRPQHF.

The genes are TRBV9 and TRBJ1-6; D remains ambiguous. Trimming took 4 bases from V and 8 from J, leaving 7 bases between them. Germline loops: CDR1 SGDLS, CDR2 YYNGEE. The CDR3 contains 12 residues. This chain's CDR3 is CASSQNHSPLHF. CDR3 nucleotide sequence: TGTGCCAGCAGCCAAAATCATTCACCCCTCCACTTT.

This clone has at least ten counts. CDR3 protein: CASRGDRGYEQYF. The CDR3, as DNA: TGTGCCAGCAGAGGCGACAGGGGCTACGAGCAGTACTTC. V is TRBV6-1 and J is TRBJ2-7; 8 positions match TRBD1. After removal of 6 bases from V and 3 bases from J, the junction contained 4 bases not matched to a gene. The CDR3 runs to 13 residues. Germline CDR1 MNHNS, CDR2 SASEGT.

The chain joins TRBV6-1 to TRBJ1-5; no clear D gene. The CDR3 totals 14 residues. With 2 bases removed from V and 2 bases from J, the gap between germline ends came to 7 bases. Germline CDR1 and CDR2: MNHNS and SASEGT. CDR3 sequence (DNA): TGTGCCAGCAGTGAAATGAGGGGCAATCAGCCCCAGCATTTT. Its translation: CASSEMRGNQPQHF.

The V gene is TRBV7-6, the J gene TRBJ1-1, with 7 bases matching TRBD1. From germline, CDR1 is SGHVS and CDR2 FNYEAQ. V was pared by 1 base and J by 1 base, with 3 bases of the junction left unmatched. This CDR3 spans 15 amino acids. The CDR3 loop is CASSLDRGTNTEAFF. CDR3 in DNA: TGTGCCAGCAGCTTAGACAGGGGTACGAACACTGAAGCTTTCTTT.

CDR3 in amino acids: CASSPGTSSETQYF. In DNA, the CDR3 is TGCGCCAGCAGCCCCGGGACTAGCAGTGAGACCCAGTACTTC. The chain joins TRBV5-1 to TRBJ2-5; 9 bases agree with TRBD2. In germline, CDR1 is SGHRS, CDR2 YFSETQ. This CDR3 is 14 amino acids long. With 4 bases clipped from V and 5 bases from J, the junction kept 6 bases outside the gene matches.

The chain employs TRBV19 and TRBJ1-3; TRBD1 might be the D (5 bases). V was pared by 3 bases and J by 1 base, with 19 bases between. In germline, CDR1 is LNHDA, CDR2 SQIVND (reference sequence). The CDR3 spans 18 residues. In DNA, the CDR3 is TGTGCCAGTAGTATTGCCCTCCTTTACGACAGTTCTGGAAACACCATATATTTT. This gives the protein CASSIALLYDSSGNTIYF.

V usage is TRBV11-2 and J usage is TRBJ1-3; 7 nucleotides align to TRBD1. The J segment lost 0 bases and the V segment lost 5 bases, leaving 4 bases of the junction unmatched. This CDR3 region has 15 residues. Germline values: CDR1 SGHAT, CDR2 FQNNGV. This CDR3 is CASSPGTASGNTIYF. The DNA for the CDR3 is TGTGCCAGCAGCCCCGGGACAGCCTCTGGAAACACCATATATTTT.

The CDR3 coding sequence is TGTGCCAGCAGTTACCGACAGGGGTTCGATGGCTACACCTTC. It specifies CASSYRQGFDGYTF. The rearrangement joins TRBV6-6 to TRBJ1-2; TRBD1 aligns across 8 bases. The CDR3 consists of 14 residues. Trimming at V came to 2 bases and at J to 6 bases, leaving 5 bases not matched to a gene. Germline V gene sequence: CDR1 MNHNY, CDR2 SVGAGI (reference sequence).

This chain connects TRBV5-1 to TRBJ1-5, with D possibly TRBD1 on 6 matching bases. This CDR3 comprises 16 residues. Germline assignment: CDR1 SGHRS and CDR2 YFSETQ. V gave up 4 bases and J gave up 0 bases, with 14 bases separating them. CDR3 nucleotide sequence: TGCGCCAGCAGCGTGGGGACACCTAATAGCAATCAGCCCCAGCATTTT. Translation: CASSVGTPNSNQPQHF.

The CDR3 reads CASSAGTGYNSPLHF. As DNA, the CDR3 is TGTGCCAGCAGCGCGGGGACAGGGTACAATTCACCCCTCCACTTT. J is TRBJ1-6 and V is TRBV5-4; 9 bases line up with TRBD1. V shed 4 bases, J shed 7 bases, and the junction held 6 bases outside the gene matches. This CDR3 has 15 residues. CDR1 and CDR2 (germline): SGHNT, YYREEE (reference sequence).

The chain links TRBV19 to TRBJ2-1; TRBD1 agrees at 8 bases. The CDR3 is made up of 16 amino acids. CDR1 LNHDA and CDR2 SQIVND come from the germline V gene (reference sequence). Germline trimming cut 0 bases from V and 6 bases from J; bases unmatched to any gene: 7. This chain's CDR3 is CASSIDLGQGSNEQFF. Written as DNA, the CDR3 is TGTGCCAGTAGTATAGATCTCGGACAGGGTAGCAATGAGCAGTTCTTC.

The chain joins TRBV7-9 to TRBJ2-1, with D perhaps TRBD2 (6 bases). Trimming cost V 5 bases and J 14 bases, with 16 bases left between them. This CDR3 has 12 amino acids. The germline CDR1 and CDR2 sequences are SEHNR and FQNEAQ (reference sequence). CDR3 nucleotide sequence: TGTGCCAGCAGCCCCTTGGGGGGTTATGAGTTCTTC. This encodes CASSPLGGYEFF.

This CDR3 is CASTRRTGGSQPQHF. CDR3 nucleotides: TGTGCCAGTACCCGCCGGACAGGGGGCAGCCAGCCCCAGCATTTT. The chain has TRBV6-1 and TRBJ1-5; 11 nucleotides align to TRBD1. V shed 9 bases, J shed 7 bases, and the junction held 11 bases outside the gene matches. Germline V gene lookup returns CDR1 MNHNS and CDR2 SASEGT. The CDR3 consists of 15 residues.

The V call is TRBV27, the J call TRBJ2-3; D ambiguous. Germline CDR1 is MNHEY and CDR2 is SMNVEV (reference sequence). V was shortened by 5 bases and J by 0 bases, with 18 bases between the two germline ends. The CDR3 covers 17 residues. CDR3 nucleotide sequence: TGTGCCAGCAGTCCTCGACAAGCAGTCCCTAGCACAGATACGCAGTATTTT. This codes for CASSPRQAVPSTDTQYF.

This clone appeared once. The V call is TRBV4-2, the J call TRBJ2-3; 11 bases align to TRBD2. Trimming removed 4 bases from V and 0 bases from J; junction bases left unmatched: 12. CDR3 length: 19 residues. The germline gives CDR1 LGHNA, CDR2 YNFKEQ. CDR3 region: CASSPHSSGGRVSTDTQYF. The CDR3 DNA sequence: TGTGCCAGCAGCCCTCATTCTAGCGGGGGGCGGGTCAGCACAGATACGCAGTATTTT.

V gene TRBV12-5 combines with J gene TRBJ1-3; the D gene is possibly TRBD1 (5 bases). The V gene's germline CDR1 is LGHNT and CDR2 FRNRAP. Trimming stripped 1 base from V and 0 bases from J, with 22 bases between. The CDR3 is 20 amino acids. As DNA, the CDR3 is TGTGCTAGTGGTTTGGACCTTCGGGGGATTAATTCTCTCTCTGGAAACACCATATATTTT. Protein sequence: CASGLDLRGINSLSGNTIYF. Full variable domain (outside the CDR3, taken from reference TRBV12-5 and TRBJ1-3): DARVTQTPRHKVTEMGQEVTMRCQPILGHNTVFWYRQTMMQGLELLAYFRNRAPLDDSGMPKDRFSAEMPDATLATLKIQPSEPRDSAVYFCASGLDLRGINSLSGNTIYFGEGSWLTVV.

CDR3 in DNA: TGCGCCAGCAGCCAAGTCGACAGTAACACTGAAGCTTTCTTT. This gives the protein CASSQVDSNTEAFF. The rearrangement links TRBV4-1 to TRBJ1-1; TRBD1 might be the D (5 bases). The length of the CDR3 is 14 residues. Trimming pared 1 base from V and 2 bases from J, leaving 8 bases between. Germline CDR1 reads MGHRA; CDR2 reads YSYEKL.

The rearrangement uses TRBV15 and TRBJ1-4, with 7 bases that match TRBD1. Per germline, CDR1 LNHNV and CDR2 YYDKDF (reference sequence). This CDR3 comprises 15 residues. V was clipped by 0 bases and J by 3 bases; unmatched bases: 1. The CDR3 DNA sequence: TGTGCCACCAGCAGAGATGGGACAGCTAATGAAAAACTGTTTTTT. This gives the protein CATSRDGTANEKLFF.

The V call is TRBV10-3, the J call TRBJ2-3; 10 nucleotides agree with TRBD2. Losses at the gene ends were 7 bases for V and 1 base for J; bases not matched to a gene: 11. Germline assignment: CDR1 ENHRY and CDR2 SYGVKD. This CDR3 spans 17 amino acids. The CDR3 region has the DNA TGTGCCATCAAAGTCGTCCAGCGGGGGGGACGCACAGATACGCAGTATTTT. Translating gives CAIKVVQRGGRTDTQYF.

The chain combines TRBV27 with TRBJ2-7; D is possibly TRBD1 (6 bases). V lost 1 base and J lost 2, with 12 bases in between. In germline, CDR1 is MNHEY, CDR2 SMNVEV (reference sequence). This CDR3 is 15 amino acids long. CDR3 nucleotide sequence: TGTGCCAGCAGTTTATTGGACAGTCCACCCTACGAGCAGTACTTC. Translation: CASSLLDSPPYEQYF.

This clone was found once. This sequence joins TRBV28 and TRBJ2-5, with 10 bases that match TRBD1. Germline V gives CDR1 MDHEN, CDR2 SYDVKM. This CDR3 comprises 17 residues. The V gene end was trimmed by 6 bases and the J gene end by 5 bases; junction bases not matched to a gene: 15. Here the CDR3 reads CASSSVLTGGSLETQYF. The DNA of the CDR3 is TGTGCCAGCAGCTCCGTATTGACAGGGGGCTCTCTGGAGACCCAGTACTTC.

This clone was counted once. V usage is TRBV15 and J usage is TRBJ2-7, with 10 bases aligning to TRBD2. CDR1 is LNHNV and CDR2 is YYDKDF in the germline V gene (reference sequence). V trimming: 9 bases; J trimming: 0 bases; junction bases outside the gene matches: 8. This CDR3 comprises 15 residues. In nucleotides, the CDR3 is TGTGCCACGGGGCTAGTAGCGGGGGGCTCCTACGAGCAGTACTTC. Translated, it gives CATGLVAGGSYEQYF. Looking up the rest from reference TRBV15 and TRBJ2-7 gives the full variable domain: DAMVIQNPRYQVTQFGKPVTLSCSQTLNHNVMYWYQQKSSQAPKLLFHYYDKDFNNEADTPDNFQSRRPNTSFCFLDIRSPGLGDTAMYLCATGLVAGGSYEQYFGPGTRLTVT.

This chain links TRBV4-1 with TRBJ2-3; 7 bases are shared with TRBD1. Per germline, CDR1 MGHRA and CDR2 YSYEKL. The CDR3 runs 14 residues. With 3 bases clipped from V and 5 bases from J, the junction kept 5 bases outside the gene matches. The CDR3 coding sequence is TGCGCCAGCAGCCAGATTGGGACAGTAGATACGCAGTATTTT. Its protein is CASSQIGTVDTQYF.

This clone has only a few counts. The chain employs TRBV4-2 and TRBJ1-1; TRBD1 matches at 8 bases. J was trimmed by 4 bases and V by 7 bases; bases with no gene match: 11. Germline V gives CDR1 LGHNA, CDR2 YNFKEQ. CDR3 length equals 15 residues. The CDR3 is CASNTLTGVGTEAFF. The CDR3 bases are TGTGCCAGCAATACACTGACAGGGGTGGGCACTGAAGCTTTCTTT.

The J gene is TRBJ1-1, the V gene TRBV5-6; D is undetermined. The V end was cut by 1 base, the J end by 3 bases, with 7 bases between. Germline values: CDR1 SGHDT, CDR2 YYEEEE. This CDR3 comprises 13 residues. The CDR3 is CASSLLADTEAFF. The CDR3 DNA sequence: TGTGCCAGCAGCTTGTTGGCTGACACTGAAGCTTTCTTT.